Included here is one T cell receptor (beta chain) sequence, with context. In the same sample, other DNA sequences code for this CDR3. In the authors' workflow: Reference gene primer amplification gave nucleated cell count estimates. The repertoire was sequenced with immunoSEQ multiplex PCR; TCRdb's copy has only in-frame clones and lacks some. V and J calls and clone size follow that table, whereas D and trimming were derived from the DNA. The sample includes roughly 500,000 clones, roughly 85% of them seen just once. The data stem from a study of blood T cell repertoires in COVID-19. Study-wide background: PBMCs, B-cell-depleted T cells, or T cells provided the cDNA or gDNA that made up the material.

The CDR3 contains 15 residues. J was trimmed by 2 bases and V by 2 bases; bases with no gene match: 7. Germline values: CDR1 SGDLS, CDR2 YYNGEE. The chain has TRBV9 and TRBJ2-7, with 7 bases lining up with TRBD2. The TCR sequence derives from a human donor in a cohort sampled during active COVID-19. Material: peripheral blood. The CDR3 loop reads CASSVGAGVTYEQYF. In DNA form, the CDR3 reads TGTGCCAGCAGCGTCGGGGCGGGAGTCACCTACGAGCAGTACTTC.